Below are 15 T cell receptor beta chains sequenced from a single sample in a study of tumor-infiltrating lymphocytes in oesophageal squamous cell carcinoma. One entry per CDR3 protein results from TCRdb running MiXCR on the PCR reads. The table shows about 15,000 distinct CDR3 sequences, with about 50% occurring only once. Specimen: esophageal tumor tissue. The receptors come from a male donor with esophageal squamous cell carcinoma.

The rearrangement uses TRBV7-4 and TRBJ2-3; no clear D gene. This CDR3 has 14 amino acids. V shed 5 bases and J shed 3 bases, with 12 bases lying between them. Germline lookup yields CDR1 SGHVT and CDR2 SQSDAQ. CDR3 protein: CASSKYIETDTQYF. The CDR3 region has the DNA TGTGCCAGCAGCAAATACATAGAGACAGATACGCAGTATTTT.

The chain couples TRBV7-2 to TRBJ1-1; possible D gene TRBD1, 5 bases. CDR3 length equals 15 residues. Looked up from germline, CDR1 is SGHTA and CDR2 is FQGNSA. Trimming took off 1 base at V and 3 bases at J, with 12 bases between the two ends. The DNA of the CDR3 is TGTGCCAGCAGCTTAGTAAGTGGAGGGGACACTGAAGCTTTCTTT. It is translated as CASSLVSGGDTEAFF.

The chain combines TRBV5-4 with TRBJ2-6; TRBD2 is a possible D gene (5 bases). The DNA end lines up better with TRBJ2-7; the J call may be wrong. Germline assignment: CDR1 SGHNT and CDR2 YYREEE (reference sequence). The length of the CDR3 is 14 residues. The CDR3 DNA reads TGTGCCAGCAGCTTTCCAGCGGAGAACAATGAGCAGTACTTC. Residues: CASSFPAENNEQYF.

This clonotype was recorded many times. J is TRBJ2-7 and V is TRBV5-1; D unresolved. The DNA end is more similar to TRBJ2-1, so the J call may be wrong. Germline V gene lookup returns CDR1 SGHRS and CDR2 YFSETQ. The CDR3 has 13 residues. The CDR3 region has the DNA TGCGCCAGCAGCGTCCCAGTTGGCGATGAGCAGTTCTTC. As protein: CASSVPVGDEQFF.

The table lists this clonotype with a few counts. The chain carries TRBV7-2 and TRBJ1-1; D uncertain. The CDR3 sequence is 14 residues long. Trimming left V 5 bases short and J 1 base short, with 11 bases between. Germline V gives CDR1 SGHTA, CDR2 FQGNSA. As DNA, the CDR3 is TGTGCCAGCAGCCCCACCAGACGGAACACTGAAGCTTTCTTT. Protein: CASSPTRRNTEAFF.

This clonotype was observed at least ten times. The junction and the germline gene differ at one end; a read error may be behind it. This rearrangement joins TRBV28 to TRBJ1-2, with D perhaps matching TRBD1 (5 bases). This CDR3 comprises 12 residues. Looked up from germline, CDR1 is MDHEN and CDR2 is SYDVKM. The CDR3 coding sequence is TGTGCCAGCAGCCTCCAAAGGGGAGCTACAGAGTTC. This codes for CASSLQRGATEF.

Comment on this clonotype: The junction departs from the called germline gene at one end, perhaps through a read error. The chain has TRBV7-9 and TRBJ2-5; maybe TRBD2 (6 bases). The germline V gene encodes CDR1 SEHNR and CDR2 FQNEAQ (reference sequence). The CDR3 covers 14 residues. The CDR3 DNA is TGTGCCAGCAGGAAATCTAGCGCTCAAGCGACCCAGTACTTC. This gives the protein CASRKSSAQATQYF.

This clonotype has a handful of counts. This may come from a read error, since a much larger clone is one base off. In DNA, the CDR3 is TGTGCCACCAGCATAGCTCCCAATCAGCAGTACTTC. Protein: CATSIAPNQQYF. This rearrangement joins TRBV15 to TRBJ2-4; D call uncertain. Germline V gene sequence: CDR1 LNHNV, CDR2 YYDKDF (reference sequence). The CDR3 is 12 residues long. The ends were cut back, 4 bases at V and 13 bases at J, with 14 bases in the middle. The full variable domain, rest sourced from reference TRBV15 and TRBJ2-4, is DAMVIQNPRYQVTQFGKPVTLSCSQTLNHNVMYWYQQKSSQAPKLLFHYYDKDFNNEADTPDNFQSRRPNTSFCFLDIRSPGLGDTAMYLCATSIAPNQQYFGAGTRLSVL.

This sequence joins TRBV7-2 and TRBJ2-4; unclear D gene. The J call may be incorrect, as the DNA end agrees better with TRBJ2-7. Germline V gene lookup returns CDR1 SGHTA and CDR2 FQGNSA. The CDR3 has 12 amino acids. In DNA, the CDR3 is TGTGCCAGCAGCTTATACTTCGACGAGCAGTACTTC. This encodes CASSLYFDEQYF.

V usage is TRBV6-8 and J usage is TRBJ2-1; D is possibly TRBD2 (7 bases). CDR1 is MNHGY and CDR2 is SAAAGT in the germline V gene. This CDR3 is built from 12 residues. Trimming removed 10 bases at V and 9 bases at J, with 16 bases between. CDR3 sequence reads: CATRRGGGEQFF. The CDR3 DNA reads TGTGCCACCAGGAGGGGAGGGGGTGAGCAGTTCTTC.

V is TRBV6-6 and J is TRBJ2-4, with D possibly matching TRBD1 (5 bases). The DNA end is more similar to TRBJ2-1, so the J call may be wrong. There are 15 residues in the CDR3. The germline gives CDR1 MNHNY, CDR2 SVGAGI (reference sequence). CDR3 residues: CASSYKGFLNNEQFF. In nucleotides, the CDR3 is TGTGCCAGCAGTTACAAGGGGTTCCTTAACAATGAGCAGTTCTTC.

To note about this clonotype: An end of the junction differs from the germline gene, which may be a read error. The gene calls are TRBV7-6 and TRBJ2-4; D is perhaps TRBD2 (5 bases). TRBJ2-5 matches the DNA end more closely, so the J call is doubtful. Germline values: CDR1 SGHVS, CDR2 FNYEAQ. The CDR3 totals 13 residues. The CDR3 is CASSLMGEETQYF. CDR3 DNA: TGTGCTAGCAGCTTAATGGGAGAAGAGACCCAGTACTTC.

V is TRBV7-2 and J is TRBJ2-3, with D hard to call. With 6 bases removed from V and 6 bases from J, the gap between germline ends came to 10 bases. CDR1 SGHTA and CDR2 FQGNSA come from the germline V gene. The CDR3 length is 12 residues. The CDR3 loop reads CASSPYGDTQYF. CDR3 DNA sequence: TGTGCCAGCAGTCCCTATGGGGATACGCAGTATTTT.

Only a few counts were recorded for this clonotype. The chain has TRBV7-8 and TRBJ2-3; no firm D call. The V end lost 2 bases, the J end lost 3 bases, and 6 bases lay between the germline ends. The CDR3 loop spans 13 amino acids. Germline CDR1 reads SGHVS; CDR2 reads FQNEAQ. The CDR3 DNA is TGTGCCAGCAGCTTATCAGAGACAGATACGCAGTATTTT. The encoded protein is CASSLSETDTQYF. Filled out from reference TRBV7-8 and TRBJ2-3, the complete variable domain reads GAGVSQSPRYKVAKRGQDVALRCDPISGHVSLFWYQQALGQGPEFLTYFQNEAQLDKSGLPSDRFFAERPEGSVSTLKIQRTQQEDSAVYLCASSLSETDTQYFGPGTRLTVL.

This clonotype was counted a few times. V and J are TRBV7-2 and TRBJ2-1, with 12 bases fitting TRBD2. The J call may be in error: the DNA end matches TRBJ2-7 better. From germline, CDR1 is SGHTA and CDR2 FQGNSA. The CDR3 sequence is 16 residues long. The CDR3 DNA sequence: TGTGCCAGCAGCTTAGCTACTAGCGGGAGGACCCACGAGCAGTACTTC. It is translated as CASSLATSGRTHEQYF.